This T cell receptor (beta chain) originates from a study of T-cell memory formation after mild COVID-19. In this sample, this clonotype turned up a few times. MiXCR, run by TCRdb on the 5' RACE reads, gives a single entry per CDR3 protein. The table includes some 88,000 distinct CDR3 sequences, about 23% detected once. CDR3 length equals 14 residues. Per germline, CDR1 SNHLY and CDR2 FYNNEI. V gave up 8 bases and J gave up 4 bases, with 17 bases separating them. The chain couples TRBV2 to TRBJ1-1; D unclear. The clonotype originates from a man aged 18 to 29 who had mild COVID-19 (a few samples of this study predate the infection). Cell type and time point are not known. The sample was PBMCs or a T cell subset sorted from them (not recorded which). The CDR3 sequence is CASQGFRGGTEAFF. The CDR3 DNA follows: TGTGCCAGCCAAGGATTCCGGGGTGGCACTGAAGCTTTCTTT.